A selection of T cell receptor beta chains follows, all from one sample in a study of immune characterization of retroperitoneal liposarcoma. A single record per CDR3 protein comes from TCRdb applying MiXCR to the PCR reads. Here the sample spans over 3,000 distinct CDR3 sequences, 27% being singletons. Sequencing input: tumor tissue. The source of these receptors is a female donor with retroperitoneal liposarcoma. Each CDR3 is given with its conserved first and last residue. The order of the fields is V gene, D gene, J gene, clone size, CDR3 protein, CDR3 DNA. D genes are given only for firm matches. Where a row states a size, it is once, few, many or the class of an expanded clone; other rows omit it.

V gene: TRBV6-1; D gene: TRBD1; J gene: TRBJ2-1; clone size: few; CDR3 protein: CASTLSSTGGKTQFF; CDR3 DNA: TGTGCCAGCACCCTCTCGTCGACAGGGGGCAAGACCCAGTTCTTC
V gene: TRBV7-2; D gene: -; J gene: TRBJ2-7; clone size: -; CDR3 protein: CASSLFVSTGYSYEQYF; CDR3 DNA: TGTGCCAGCAGCTTATTCGTGTCGACAGGCTACTCCTACGAGCAGTACTTC
V gene: TRBV6-2/TRBV6-3; D gene: -; J gene: TRBJ2-7; clone size: medium-sized; CDR3 protein: CASSYSSLAGGRYEQYF; CDR3 DNA: TGTGCCAGCAGTTACTCGTCCTTGGCCGGGGGGCGCTACGAGCAGTACTTC
V gene: TRBV7-2; D gene: -; J gene: TRBJ1-6; clone size: -; CDR3 protein: CASSPPTGFSEQHF; CDR3 DNA: TGTGCCAGCAGCCCCCCGACAGGTTTTTCGGAGCAGCACTTT
V gene: TRBV4-1; D gene: -; J gene: TRBJ1-1; clone size: -; CDR3 protein: CASSLGTGINTEAFF; CDR3 DNA: TGCGCCAGCAGCTTAGGGACGGGAATTAACACTGAAGCTTTCTTT
V gene: TRBV6-6; D gene: TRBD2; J gene: TRBJ2-1; clone size: -; CDR3 protein: CASTSFYSGSPNNEQFF; CDR3 DNA: TGTGCCAGCACAAGTTTTTATAGCGGGAGTCCGAACAATGAGCAGTTCTTC
V gene: TRBV6-1; D gene: -; J gene: TRBJ2-7; clone size: large; CDR3 protein: CASTDPRAYEQYF; CDR3 DNA: TGTGCCAGCACGGACCCGCGTGCCTACGAGCAGTACTTC
V gene: TRBV27; D gene: -; J gene: TRBJ2-1; clone size: -; CDR3 protein: CASRRGSGSEQFF; CDR3 DNA: TGTGCCAGCAGAAGGGGGTCGGGAAGTGAGCAGTTCTTC
V gene: TRBV6-1; D gene: -; J gene: TRBJ2-4; clone size: few; CDR3 protein: CASSSGQKSLIQYF; CDR3 DNA: TGTGCCAGCAGTTCCGGCCAAAAGAGCCTCATTCAGTACTTC
V gene: TRBV11-3; D gene: -; J gene: TRBJ2-6; clone size: medium-sized; CDR3 protein: CASSPRSGANVLTF; CDR3 DNA: TGTGCCAGCAGCCCCCGCTCTGGGGCCAACGTCCTGACTTTC
V gene: TRBV7-6; D gene: -; J gene: TRBJ2-1; clone size: -; CDR3 protein: CASSLGPTQDGYEQFF; CDR3 DNA: TGTGCCAGCAGCTTAGGCCCCACCCAGGATGGCTATGAGCAGTTCTTC
V gene: TRBV7-2; D gene: TRBD2; J gene: TRBJ2-5; clone size: few; CDR3 protein: CASSLAVWREQYF; CDR3 DNA: TGTGCCAGCAGCTTAGCAGTCTGGCGGGAGCAGTACTTC
V gene: TRBV6-5; D gene: -; J gene: TRBJ1-3; clone size: few; CDR3 protein: CASGVSSGNTIYF; CDR3 DNA: TGTGCCAGCGGAGTTAGCTCTGGAAACACCATATATTTT
V gene: TRBV6-1; D gene: -; J gene: TRBJ1-4; clone size: medium-sized; CDR3 protein: CASRGGGRGEKLFF; CDR3 DNA: TGTGCCAGCAGGGGAGGGGGGCGGGGTGAAAAACTGTTTTTT
V gene: TRBV6-1; D gene: -; J gene: TRBJ2-1; clone size: medium-sized; CDR3 protein: CASSEGSGAQETQFF; CDR3 DNA: TGTGCCAGCAGTGAAGGGTCAGGGGCCCAAGAGACCCAGTTCTTC
V gene: TRBV29-1; D gene: -; J gene: TRBJ1-1; clone size: -; CDR3 protein: CSGRENTEAFF; CDR3 DNA: TGCAGCGGCAGGGAGAACACTGAAGCTTTCTTT
V gene: TRBV6-1; D gene: TRBD2; J gene: TRBJ2-7; clone size: -; CDR3 protein: CASSLLRTSGSHEQYF; CDR3 DNA: TGTGCCAGCAGCCTTTTAAGGACTAGCGGGAGCCACGAGCAGTACTTC
V gene: TRBV6-1; D gene: TRBD2; J gene: TRBJ2-3; clone size: -; CDR3 protein: CASSVLADTDTQYF; CDR3 DNA: TGTGCCAGCAGTGTCCTAGCGGACACAGATACGCAGTATTTT
V gene: TRBV6-1; D gene: -; J gene: TRBJ1-1; clone size: -; CDR3 protein: CASSESGAQGNTEAFF; CDR3 DNA: TGTGCCAGCAGTGAATCGGGGGCGCAGGGGAACACTGAAGCTTTCTTT
V gene: TRBV15; D gene: -; J gene: TRBJ1-5; clone size: -; CDR3 protein: CATSSLTGRQPQHF; CDR3 DNA: TGTGCCACCAGCAGTCTTACAGGTCGTCAGCCCCAGCATTTT
V gene: TRBV6-1; D gene: -; J gene: TRBJ2-7; clone size: medium-sized; CDR3 protein: CASSQGGVSYNEQYF; CDR3 DNA: TGTGCCAGCTCCCAAGGGGGGGTTTCCTACAATGAGCAGTACTTC
V gene: TRBV6-8; D gene: TRBD2; J gene: TRBJ2-7; clone size: -; CDR3 protein: CASSPPGLATYEQYF; CDR3 DNA: TGTGCCAGCAGCCCCCCGGGACTAGCCACCTACGAGCAGTACTTC
V gene: TRBV7-2; D gene: TRBD2; J gene: TRBJ2-7; clone size: -; CDR3 protein: CASSAGTSSYNEQYF; CDR3 DNA: TGTGCCAGCAGCGCAGGGACTAGCTCCTACAATGAGCAGTACTTC
V gene: TRBV25-1; D gene: -; J gene: TRBJ2-5; clone size: -; CDR3 protein: CASSDPRGAGETQYF; CDR3 DNA: TGTGCCAGCAGTGATCCTAGGGGGGCCGGAGAGACCCAGTACTTC
V gene: TRBV7-6; D gene: -; J gene: TRBJ1-6; clone size: -; CDR3 protein: CASSSDPPMRSYNSPLHF; CDR3 DNA: TGTGCCAGCAGCTCGGACCCTCCCATGAGGTCCTATAATTCACCCCTCCACTTT
V gene: TRBV10-1; D gene: -; J gene: TRBJ2-2; clone size: medium-sized; CDR3 protein: CASGGVGTGELFF; CDR3 DNA: TGCGCCAGCGGGGGAGTGGGTACCGGGGAGCTGTTTTTT
V gene: TRBV7-3; D gene: -; J gene: TRBJ2-1; clone size: -; CDR3 protein: CASSFAGANNEQFF; CDR3 DNA: TGTGCCAGCAGCTTCGCCGGGGCTAACAATGAGCAGTTCTTC
V gene: TRBV6-6; D gene: -; J gene: TRBJ2-3; clone size: -; CDR3 protein: CASSYSPASPPDTQYF; CDR3 DNA: TGTGCCAGCAGTTACTCCCCTGCTTCCCCGCCAGATACGCAGTATTTT
V gene: TRBV6-5; D gene: -; J gene: TRBJ1-1; clone size: medium-sized; CDR3 protein: CASSYRGMNTEAFF; CDR3 DNA: TGTGCCAGCAGTTACAGGGGAATGAACACTGAAGCTTTCTTT
V gene: TRBV6-1; D gene: TRBD1; J gene: TRBJ1-2; clone size: -; CDR3 protein: CASTKTGEGGYTF; CDR3 DNA: TGTGCCAGCACTAAGACAGGGGAGGGTGGCTACACCTTC
V gene: TRBV27; D gene: TRBD2; J gene: TRBJ2-5; clone size: few; CDR3 protein: CASSPRTSGETQYF; CDR3 DNA: TGTGCCAGCAGTCCACGGACTAGCGGAGAGACCCAGTACTTC
V gene: TRBV7-6; D gene: -; J gene: TRBJ2-7; clone size: -; CDR3 protein: CASSPPLDTYEQYF; CDR3 DNA: TGTGCCAGCAGCCCCCCACTAGATACCTACGAGCAGTACTTC
V gene: TRBV20-1; D gene: -; J gene: TRBJ2-5; clone size: -; CDR3 protein: CSARDSRQETQYF; CDR3 DNA: TGCAGTGCTAGGGATAGCAGGCAAGAGACCCAGTACTTC
V gene: TRBV6-1; D gene: TRBD2; J gene: TRBJ2-5; clone size: -; CDR3 protein: CASSDLAGGQETQYF; CDR3 DNA: TGTGCCAGCAGTGACCTAGCGGGGGGGCAGGAGACCCAGTACTTC
V gene: TRBV27; D gene: TRBD1; J gene: TRBJ1-4; clone size: -; CDR3 protein: CASSLFRGPNEKLFF; CDR3 DNA: TGTGCCAGCAGTTTATTCAGGGGGCCGAATGAAAAACTGTTTTTT
V gene: TRBV7-6; D gene: -; J gene: TRBJ2-7; clone size: -; CDR3 protein: CASSLGGIGAYEQYF; CDR3 DNA: TGTGCCAGCAGCTTAGGGGGAATAGGAGCATACGAGCAGTACTTC
V gene: TRBV7-6; D gene: -; J gene: TRBJ2-1; clone size: few; CDR3 protein: CASSLGLGVQETQFF; CDR3 DNA: TGTGCCAGCAGCTTAGGTTTGGGAGTCCAAGAGACCCAGTTCTTC
V gene: TRBV6-6; D gene: -; J gene: TRBJ2-7; clone size: -; CDR3 protein: CASSPRERRGNPPEQYF; CDR3 DNA: TGTGCCAGCAGCCCCCGGGAGCGGCGAGGGAACCCTCCCGAGCAGTACTTC
V gene: TRBV6-1; D gene: TRBD1; J gene: TRBJ1-5; clone size: -; CDR3 protein: CASSVGTASSGQPQHF; CDR3 DNA: TGTGCCAGCAGTGTCGGGACAGCTTCTTCGGGTCAGCCCCAGCATTTT
V gene: TRBV14; D gene: -; J gene: TRBJ2-5; clone size: -; CDR3 protein: CASSQDLGEPQETQYF; CDR3 DNA: TGTGCCAGCAGCCAAGATCTCGGGGAGCCACAAGAGACCCAGTACTTC
V gene: TRBV6-6; D gene: -; J gene: TRBJ2-7; clone size: medium-sized; CDR3 protein: CASSYSAGGYEQYF; CDR3 DNA: TGTGCCAGCAGTTACTCCGCAGGCGGCTACGAGCAGTACTTC
V gene: TRBV25-1; D gene: -; J gene: TRBJ2-1; clone size: few; CDR3 protein: CASSESGSMNEQFF; CDR3 DNA: TGTGCCAGCAGTGAATCAGGCTCCATGAATGAGCAGTTCTTC
V gene: TRBV5-1; D gene: -; J gene: TRBJ1-2; clone size: -; CDR3 protein: CASSPGDYGYTF; CDR3 DNA: TGCGCCAGCAGCCCGGGAGATTATGGCTACACCTTC
V gene: TRBV7-3; D gene: TRBD2; J gene: TRBJ2-2; clone size: -; CDR3 protein: CASSPRTSGSWDTGELFF; CDR3 DNA: TGTGCCAGCAGCCCTAGGACTAGCGGGAGTTGGGACACCGGGGAGCTGTTTTTT
V gene: TRBV6-1; D gene: -; J gene: TRBJ2-6; clone size: large; CDR3 protein: CASSEAGLSGANVLTF; CDR3 DNA: TGTGCCAGCAGTGAAGCAGGTCTCTCTGGGGCCAACGTCCTGACTTTC
V gene: TRBV10-3; D gene: TRBD1; J gene: TRBJ2-7; clone size: large; CDR3 protein: CAIRGTDYEQYF; CDR3 DNA: TGTGCCATCAGGGGGACAGACTACGAGCAGTACTTC
V gene: TRBV11-2; D gene: -; J gene: TRBJ2-5; clone size: -; CDR3 protein: CASSLLAFQETQYF; CDR3 DNA: TGTGCCAGCAGCTTGCTAGCGTTTCAAGAGACCCAGTACTTC
V gene: TRBV6-1; D gene: TRBD2; J gene: TRBJ2-5; clone size: few; CDR3 protein: CAGAPGLAGDGTQYF; CDR3 DNA: TGTGCCGGAGCCCCGGGACTAGCGGGTGATGGGACCCAGTACTTC
V gene: TRBV6-1; D gene: TRBD1; J gene: TRBJ1-2; clone size: large; CDR3 protein: CASTGDRAGDYGYTF; CDR3 DNA: TGTGCCAGCACCGGCGACAGGGCGGGGGACTATGGCTACACCTTC
V gene: TRBV19; D gene: TRBD2; J gene: TRBJ2-1; clone size: medium-sized; CDR3 protein: CASSPRSSGKNEQFF; CDR3 DNA: TGTGCCAGTAGTCCGCGGTCTAGCGGGAAAAATGAGCAGTTCTTC
V gene: TRBV6-1; D gene: TRBD2; J gene: TRBJ2-1; clone size: -; CDR3 protein: CASSSPWTSGSSYNEQFF; CDR3 DNA: TGTGCCAGCAGTTCTCCATGGACTAGCGGGAGCTCCTACAATGAGCAGTTCTTC
V gene: TRBV12-3/TRBV12-4; D gene: TRBD2; J gene: TRBJ2-1; clone size: large; CDR3 protein: CASSFSGLSGLNEQFF; CDR3 DNA: TGTGCCAGCAGTTTTAGCGGACTCTCGGGACTAAATGAGCAGTTCTTC